The sequence of this T cell receptor beta chain was determined in a study of T-cell reconstitution after alpha-beta-depleted transplantation in children. As it was prepared, the TCRbeta library received unique molecular identifiers. TCRdb called the PCR reads again in MiXCR, with one record for every CDR3 protein. The sample consists of about 690,000 distinct CDR3 sequences, around 16% of them appearing once. This CDR3 contains 14 residues. The germline CDR1 and CDR2 sequences are SEHNR and FQNEAQ (reference sequence). V lost 8 bases and J 4 bases, leaving 17 bases between the germline ends. The sample holds many counts of this clonotype.

The V and J genes are TRBV7-9 and TRBJ1-2, with D maybe TRBD1 (5 bases). Sequences were derived from PBMCs from the stem cell graft donor, sampled from the stem cell graft. The source is a human donor who donated a stem cell graft to a child with acute myeloid leukemia. DNA of the CDR3: TGTGCCAGCCCCGAGGGGCTAGGTAGCTATGGCTACACCTTC. It is translated as CASPEGLGSYGYTF.